This T cell receptor (beta chain) derives from a study of cytomegalovirus exposure and HLA in healthy donors. The PCR was carried out with 60 Vbeta primers and 13 Jbeta primers. Sequencing used immunoSEQ multiplex PCR; TCRdb keeps in-frame clones, though not all of them. The sample shows roughly 160,000 clones, roughly 85% of them seen only once. Germline CDR1 is MNHNS and CDR2 is SASEGT. The J segment lost 1 base and the V segment lost 6 bases, leaving 8 bases of the junction unmatched. The CDR3 totals 15 residues. This clone has only a few counts. The chain couples TRBV6-1 to TRBJ2-7; 8 positions agree with TRBD2. Sequenced sample: PBMCs. This TCR derives from a male donor in good health and CMV-seropositive. The CDR3 region is CASRPLTSGSYEQYF. CDR3 nucleotide sequence: TGTGCCAGCAGGCCCCTTACTAGCGGATCCTACGAGCAGTACTTC.